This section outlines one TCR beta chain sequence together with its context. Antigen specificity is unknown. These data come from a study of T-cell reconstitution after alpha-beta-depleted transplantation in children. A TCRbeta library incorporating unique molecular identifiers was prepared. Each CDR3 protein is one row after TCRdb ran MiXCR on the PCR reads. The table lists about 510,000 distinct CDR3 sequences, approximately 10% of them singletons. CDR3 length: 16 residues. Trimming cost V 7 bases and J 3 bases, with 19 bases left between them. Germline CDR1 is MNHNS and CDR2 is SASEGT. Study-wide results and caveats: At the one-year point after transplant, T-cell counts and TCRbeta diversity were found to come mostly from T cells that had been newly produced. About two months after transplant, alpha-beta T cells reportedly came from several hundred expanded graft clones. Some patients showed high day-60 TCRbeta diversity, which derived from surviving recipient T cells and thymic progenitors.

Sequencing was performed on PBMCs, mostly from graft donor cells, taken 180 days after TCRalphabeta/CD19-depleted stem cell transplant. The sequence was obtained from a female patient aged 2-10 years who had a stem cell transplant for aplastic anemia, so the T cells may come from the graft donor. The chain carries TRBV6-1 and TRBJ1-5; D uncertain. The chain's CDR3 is CASTPLIGGYNQPQHF. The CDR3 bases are TGTGCCAGCACTCCATTAATCGGCGGTTACAATCAGCCCCAGCATTTT.